These 5 T cell receptor beta chains were all obtained from the same sample, sequenced in a study of response to subunit inactivated influenza vaccine. A single record per CDR3 protein comes from TCRdb applying MiXCR to the RT-PCR reads. The sample includes a few hundred thousand distinct CDR3 sequences, approximately 7.8% of them seen just once. This specimen was PBMCs from blood, taken around 25 months after vaccination. All receptors come from a man in his fifties or sixties who received an inactivated influenza vaccine.

This clonotype has ten or more counts. V and J are TRBV6-1 and TRBJ2-7, with D tentatively TRBD1 (6 bases). Between the trimmed V and J ends, which lost 6 bases and 1 base, there was a span of 13 bases. The length of the CDR3 is 14 residues. Germline V gene sequence: CDR1 MNHNS, CDR2 SASEGT. As DNA, the CDR3 is TGTGCCAGCAGACACCGGGACAAATCCTACGAGCAGTACTTC. Its translation is CASRHRDKSYEQYF.

The genes are TRBV20-1 and TRBJ1-1, with 11 bases lining up with TRBD1. The CDR3 is 13 amino acids. Germline V gene data show CDR1 as DFQATT and CDR2 as SNEGSKA (reference sequence). The CDR3 nucleotides are TGCATCGGGACAGGGGGTCCGAACACTGAAGCTTTCTTT. This encodes CIGTGGPNTEAFF.

This rearrangement joins TRBV6-2 or TRBV6-3 to TRBJ1-5; D perhaps matches TRBD1 (6 bases). Germline CDR1 reads MNHEY; CDR2 reads SVGEGT. Trimming shortened V by 2 bases and J by 7 bases, and 15 bases separated the two germline ends. The CDR3 length is 15 residues. The CDR3 DNA reads as TGTGCCAGCAGTTACCCCGGACAGCCCAAGCAGCCCCAGCATTTT. This translates into CASSYPGQPKQPQHF.

In this sample, this clonotype turned up many times. The V and J genes are TRBV4-3 and TRBJ2-3; weak D call: TRBD1 (6 bases). This CDR3 comprises 14 residues. Germline V gene sequence: CDR1 LGHNA, CDR2 YSLEER. The germline V and J ends were trimmed by 4 bases and 2 bases, with 10 bases remaining between them. This chain's CDR3 is CASSPGTFTDTQYF. The CDR3 nucleotides read TGCGCCAGCAGCCCCGGGACATTCACAGATACGCAGTATTTT.

This clonotype was observed at least ten times. V and J are TRBV6-5 and TRBJ2-2; tentatively, D is TRBD1 (8 bases). This CDR3 region has 15 residues. V was clipped by 1 base and J by 5 bases, with 11 bases between them. The V gene's germline CDR1 is MNHEY and CDR2 SVGAGI. CDR3 protein: CASSYYRGGTGELFF. CDR3 bases: TGTGCCAGCAGTTACTACAGGGGGGGTACCGGGGAGCTGTTTTTT.